This T cell receptor (beta chain) is drawn from a study of T cells after somatic rescue of genetic block. The CDR3 sequence is 16 residues long. The V and J ends lost 4 bases and 0 bases, in that order; junction bases with no gene match: 4. Germline V lookup: CDR1 SGHVS, CDR2 FNYEAQ. Assay: immunoSEQ multiplex PCR; the TCRdb copy retains only in-frame clones and omits some. The data show roughly 71,000 clones, approximately 90% seen once. Input material: peripheral blood mononuclear cells (PBMCs). V gene TRBV7-6 combines with J gene TRBJ2-1; 9 bases are a match to TRBD2. The receptor was isolated from a man younger than 45. CDR3 protein: CASSSIAGASYNEQFF. For the CDR3, the DNA is TGTGCCAGCAGCTCCATAGCGGGAGCCTCCTACAATGAGCAGTTCTTC.